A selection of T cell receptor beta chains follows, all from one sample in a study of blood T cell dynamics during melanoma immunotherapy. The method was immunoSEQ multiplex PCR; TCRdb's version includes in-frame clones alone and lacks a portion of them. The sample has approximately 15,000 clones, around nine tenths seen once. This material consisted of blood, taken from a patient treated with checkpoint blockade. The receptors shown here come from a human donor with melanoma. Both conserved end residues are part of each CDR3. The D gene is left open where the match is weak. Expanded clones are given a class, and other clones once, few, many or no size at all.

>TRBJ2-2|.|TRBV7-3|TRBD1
CASSSGQSNTGELFF
TGTGCCAGCAGCTCGGGACAGTCGAACACCGGGGAGCTGTTTTTT
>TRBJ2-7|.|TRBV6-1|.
CASSVRVPYEQYF
TGTGCCAGCAGTGTCCGGGTCCCCTACGAGCAGTACTTC
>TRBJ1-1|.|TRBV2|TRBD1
CASSGAPPGTGMNTEAFF
TGTGCCAGCAGTGGGGCCCCCCCCGGGACAGGGATGAACACTGAAGCTTTCTTT
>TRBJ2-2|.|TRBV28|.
CASSPNSRVRSGELFF
TGTGCCAGCAGTCCCAATTCTAGGGTTCGGTCCGGGGAGCTGTTTTTT
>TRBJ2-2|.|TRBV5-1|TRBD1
CASSPGQGNVLGTGELFF
TGCGCCAGCAGCCCGGGACAGGGGAATGTGTTGGGCACCGGGGAGCTGTTTTTT
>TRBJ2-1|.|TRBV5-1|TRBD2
CASSETSGRDNEQFF
TGCGCCAGCAGTGAAACTAGCGGGAGAGATAATGAGCAGTTCTTC
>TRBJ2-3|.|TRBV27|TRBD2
CASSSYSRGSTDTQYF
TGTGCCAGCAGTTCGTATTCGCGGGGGAGCACAGATACGCAGTATTTT
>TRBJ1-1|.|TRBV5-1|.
CASSLAPQRGTEAFF
TGCGCCAGCAGCTTGGCCCCGCAGAGGGGCACTGAAGCTTTCTTT
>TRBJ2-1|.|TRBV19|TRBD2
CASSIDRGTSNEQFF
TGTGCCAGTAGTATAGATAGGGGGACTAGTAATGAGCAGTTCTTC
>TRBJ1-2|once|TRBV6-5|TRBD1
CASSVGTGGGYTF
TGTGCCAGCAGTGTCGGGACAGGGGGGGGATACACCTTC
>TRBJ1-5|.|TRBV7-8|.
CASSLAAGNNQPQHF
TGTGCCAGCAGCTTAGCGGCAGGGAACAATCAGCCCCAGCATTTT
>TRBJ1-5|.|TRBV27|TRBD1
CASSLGQGNQPQHF
TGTGCCAGCAGCCTCGGACAGGGAAATCAGCCCCAGCATTTT
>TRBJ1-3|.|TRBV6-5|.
CASSYPSPTGNTIYF
TGTGCCAGCAGTTACCCCTCCCCCACTGGAAACACCATATATTTT
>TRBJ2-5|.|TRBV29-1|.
CSAGGDSGLKQYF
TGCAGCGCCGGGGGGGACAGTGGACTGAAGCAGTACTTC
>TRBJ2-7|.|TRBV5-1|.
CASSHQGRVAHYEQYF
TGCGCCAGCAGCCACCAGGGCAGGGTTGCGCACTACGAGCAGTACTTC
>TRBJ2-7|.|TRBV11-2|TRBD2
CASSLGGGPSYEQYF
TGTGCCAGCAGCTTGGGGGGGGGTCCCTCCTACGAGCAGTACTTC
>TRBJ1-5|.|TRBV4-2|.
CASSQDWGASNQPQHF
TGTGCCAGCAGCCAAGATTGGGGAGCGAGCAATCAGCCCCAGCATTTT
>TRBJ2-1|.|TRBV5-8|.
CASSLAALNEQFF
TGTGCCAGCAGCTTGGCGGCCTTAAATGAGCAGTTCTTC
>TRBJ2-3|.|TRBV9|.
CASSLGWGKGNTQYF
TGTGCCAGCTCCTTGGGCTGGGGTAAGGGGAATACGCAGTATTTT
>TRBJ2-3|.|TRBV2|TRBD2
CASMSGGRADTQYF
TGTGCCAGCATGAGCGGGGGGCGGGCAGATACGCAGTATTTT